These 12 T cell receptor beta chains were all obtained from the same sample, sequenced in a study of T cells in Graves' hyperthyroidism and ophthalmopathy. Amplification of TCR beta CDR3 regions used RNA as the template. HTBI primers were used for first-round RT-PCR of the TCR CDR3. Using its own MiXCR run on the multiplex PCR reads, TCRdb lists one record per CDR3 protein. The sample carries over 500,000 distinct CDR3 sequences, 46% recorded once. Sequencing input: peripheral blood or thyroid tissue (not recorded which). The receptors come from an adult woman with Graves' disease, either hyperthyroidism or ophthalmopathy (not recorded which).

This CDR3 reads CAIRYTAGTEEETQYF. In DNA, the CDR3 is TGTGCCATCAGGTACACCGCCGGGACAGAAGAAGAGACCCAGTACTTC. The genes are TRBV10-3 and TRBJ2-5; TRBD1 aligns across 7 bases. Germline V gene data show CDR1 as ENHRY and CDR2 as SYGVKD. V lost 6 bases, J lost 3 bases, and 13 bases stayed unmatched. The CDR3 is 16 amino acids.

This clonotype was counted only a few times. It may be a read error: a sequence one base away is much more abundant. CDR3 sequence: CSAYRDSSSYGYTF. Here the CDR3 DNA reads TGCAGTGCTTACCGGGACAGCTCTTCCTATGGCTACACCTTC. The gene calls are TRBV20-1 and TRBJ1-2, with 7 bases fitting TRBD1. Per germline, CDR1 DFQATT and CDR2 SNEGSKA (reference sequence). This CDR3 is built from 14 residues. With V trimmed by 5 bases and J by 4 bases, 10 bases remained unmatched.

This clonotype was observed once. This rearrangement joins TRBV28 to TRBJ1-5; D gene unclear. V was cut by 1 base and J by 0 bases, with 10 bases left in between. This CDR3 spans 16 amino acids. Germline CDR1 reads MDHEN; CDR2 reads SYDVKM. Here the CDR3 reads CASSLLYRNSNQPQHF. The CDR3, as DNA: TGTGCCAGCAGTTTATTATACAGAAATAGCAATCAGCCCCAGCATTTT.

V gene TRBV14 combines with J gene TRBJ1-6, with a possible D match to TRBD1 (6 bases). The V and J ends lost 8 bases and 12 bases respectively, with 17 bases between them. CDR1 and CDR2 from the germline V gene are SGHDN and FVKESK. The CDR3 length is 13 residues. The CDR3 reads CASSWGPKGPLHF. The CDR3 DNA reads TGTGCCAGCTCATGGGGGCCTAAGGGACCCCTCCACTTT. The full variable domain, in which reference TRBV14 and TRBJ1-6 provide the parts outside the CDR3, is EAGVTQFPSHSVIEKGQTVTLRCDPISGHDNLYWYRRVMGKEIKFLLHFVKESKQDESGMPNNRFLAERTGGTYSTLKVQPAELEDSGVYFCASSWGPKGPLHFGNGTRLTVT.

This clonotype was seen many times. The chain is built from TRBV12-3 or TRBV12-4 and TRBJ1-2, with 7 bases aligning to TRBD1. The CDR3 spans 12 residues. Unmatched junction bases numbered 5, after V lost 5 bases and J lost 8 bases. The CDR3, as DNA: TGTGCCAGCAGTACAGGGGAGACGGGCTACACCTTC. This translates into CASSTGETGYTF.

This clonotype occurred many times. The chain combines TRBV3-1 with TRBJ1-1, with D perhaps matching TRBD1 (5 bases). Trimming took off 1 base at V and 3 bases at J, with 9 bases between the two ends. The CDR3 sequence is 14 residues long. Germline-derived CDR1 and CDR2 are LGHDT and YNNKEL (reference sequence). The CDR3 coding sequence is TGTGCCAGCAGCCAAGTCGGGGCGTACACTGAAGCTTTCTTT. It specifies CASSQVGAYTEAFF.

V and J are TRBV7-2 and TRBJ2-6; D may be TRBD1 or TRBD2 (6 bases each). The CDR3 loop spans 17 amino acids. V was shortened by 2 bases and J by 4 bases, with 15 bases between the two germline ends. Germline CDR1 and CDR2: SGHTA and FQGNSA. CDR3 residues: CASSLILGGAGANVLTF. Written as DNA, the CDR3 is TGTGCCAGCAGCTTAATTTTGGGGGGCGCCGGGGCCAACGTCCTGACTTTC.

Of note for this clonotype: Germline is not matched at one junction end, which may reflect a read error. V usage is TRBV7-9 and J usage is TRBJ1-1, with D hard to call. The CDR3 spans 13 residues. The germline CDR1 and CDR2 sequences are SEHNR and FQNEAQ (reference sequence). The CDR3 bases are TGCGCCAGCAGCCCCCTGTTTGAGGCTGAAGCTTTCTTT. As protein: CASSPLFEAEAFF.

This clonotype was counted only a few times. The chain employs TRBV5-1 and TRBJ2-1; 11 nucleotides align to TRBD1. The germline V gene encodes CDR1 SGHRS and CDR2 YFSETQ. CDR3 length: 15 amino acids. Trimming at V came to 2 bases and at J to 8 bases, leaving 6 bases not matched to a gene. Here the CDR3 DNA reads TGCGCCAGCAGCTTACACCGGGACAGGGGGTATGAGCAGTTCTTC. It encodes CASSLHRDRGYEQFF.

This clonotype was picked up many times. This sequence joins TRBV3-1 and TRBJ2-7; D ambiguous. V shed 3 bases and J shed 9 bases, with 15 bases lying between them. The CDR3 sequence is 13 residues long. Germline V gene sequence: CDR1 LGHDT, CDR2 YNNKEL (reference sequence). The CDR3: CASSQNLLDVQYF. CDR3 sequence (DNA): TGTGCCAGCAGCCAGAATCTCCTAGATGTGCAGTACTTC.

The gene calls are TRBV10-3 and TRBJ1-3; D not resolved. Deletions cut 3 bases from V and 2 bases from J, with 8 bases between. The CDR3 sequence is 14 residues long. The germline gives CDR1 ENHRY, CDR2 SYGVKD. CDR3 sequence reads: CAISDGRAGNTIYF. The CDR3 DNA sequence: TGTGCCATCAGTGATGGAAGAGCTGGAAACACCATATATTTT.

The chain recombines TRBV29-1 with TRBJ1-2, with 8 bases identical to TRBD1. The germline V gene has CDR1 SQVTM and CDR2 ANQGSEA. The CDR3 extends over 14 amino acids. J lost 7 bases, V lost 5 bases, and 12 bases had no gene match. CDR3 nucleotides: TGCAGCGTTCGTCGACAGGGGTTGCAAGCTGGCTACACCTTC. Encoded protein: CSVRRQGLQAGYTF.